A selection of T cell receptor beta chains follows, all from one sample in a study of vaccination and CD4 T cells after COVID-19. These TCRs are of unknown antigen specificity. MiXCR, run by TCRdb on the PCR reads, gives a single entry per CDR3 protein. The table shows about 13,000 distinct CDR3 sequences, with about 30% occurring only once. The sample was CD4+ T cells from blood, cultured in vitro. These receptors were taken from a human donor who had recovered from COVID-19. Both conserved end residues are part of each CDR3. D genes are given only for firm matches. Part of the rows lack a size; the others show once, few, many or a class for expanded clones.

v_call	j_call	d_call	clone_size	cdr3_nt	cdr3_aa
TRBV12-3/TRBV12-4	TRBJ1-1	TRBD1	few	TGTGCCAGCAACAGGGGGCCGAACACTGAAGCTTTCTTT	CASNRGPNTEAFF
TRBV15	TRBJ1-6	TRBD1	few	TGTGCCACCAGCAGGGCGATTAGGAACAGGGGTGATTCACCCCTCCACTTT	CATSRAIRNRGDSPLHF
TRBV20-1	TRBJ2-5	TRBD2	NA	TGCAGTGCTAGTCGTGTTAGCGGGGCATTTAGGGCATACCAAGAGACCCAGTACTTC	CSASRVSGAFRAYQETQYF
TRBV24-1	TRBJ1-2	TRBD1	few	TGTGCCACCAGTGATTTGTTGCCGGGACAGGGGTTTCGCTACACCTTC	CATSDLLPGQGFRYTF
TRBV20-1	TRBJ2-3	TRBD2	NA	TGCAGTGCTAGAATGCGGGAGGGCCGATTGACAGATACGCAGTATTTT	CSARMREGRLTDTQYF
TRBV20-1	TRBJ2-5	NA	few	TGCAGTGCTACATCGGGGGCAGTCCAAGAGACCCAGTACTTC	CSATSGAVQETQYF
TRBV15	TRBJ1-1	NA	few	TGTGCCACCAGCAGAGATCGTGGGGGCGTGTACACTGAAGCTTTCTTT	CATSRDRGGVYTEAFF
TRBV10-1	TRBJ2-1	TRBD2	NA	TGCGCCAGCAGCGAAGCCGGGACTAACAATGAGCAGTTCTTC	CASSEAGTNNEQFF
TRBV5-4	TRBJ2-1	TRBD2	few	TGTGCCAGCAGCTCCCTCATCCTAGCGGGAGGCGATGAGCAGTTCTTC	CASSSLILAGGDEQFF
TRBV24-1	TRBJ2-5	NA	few	TGTGCCACCAGCCAGGGGTCCCAAGAGACCCAGTACTTC	CATSQGSQETQYF
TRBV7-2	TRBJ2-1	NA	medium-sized	TGTGCCAGCAGCTTGGAGGGGACTGTGAGCAATGAGCAGTTCTTC	CASSLEGTVSNEQFF
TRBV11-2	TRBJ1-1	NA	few	TGTGCCAGCAGCCTCAGCCTGAACACTGAAGCTTTCTTT	CASSLSLNTEAFF
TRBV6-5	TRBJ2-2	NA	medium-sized	TGTGCCAGCAGTTACCAACCTTGGACCGGGGAGCTGTTTTTT	CASSYQPWTGELFF
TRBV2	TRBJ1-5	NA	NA	TGTGCCAGCAGTGAAAACAGTAGGTGGGGGTTGGGACAGCCCCAGCATTTT	CASSENSRWGLGQPQHF
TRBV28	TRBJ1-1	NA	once	TGTGCCAGCAGTTTATTGGAGGAGAAAGCTTTCTTT	CASSLLEEKAFF
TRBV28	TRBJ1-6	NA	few	TGTGCCAGCCTTTCGGGAGGGGTACAGGGATCACCCCTCCACTTT	CASLSGGVQGSPLHF
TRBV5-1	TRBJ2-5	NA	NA	TGCGCCAGCAGCCCATCAGGGGAACGGGAGACCCAGTACTTC	CASSPSGERETQYF
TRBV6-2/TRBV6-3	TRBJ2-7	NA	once	TGTGCCAGCAGTTCCATTCCTGGGACCGGCGGTAACGAGCAGTACTTC	CASSSIPGTGGNEQYF